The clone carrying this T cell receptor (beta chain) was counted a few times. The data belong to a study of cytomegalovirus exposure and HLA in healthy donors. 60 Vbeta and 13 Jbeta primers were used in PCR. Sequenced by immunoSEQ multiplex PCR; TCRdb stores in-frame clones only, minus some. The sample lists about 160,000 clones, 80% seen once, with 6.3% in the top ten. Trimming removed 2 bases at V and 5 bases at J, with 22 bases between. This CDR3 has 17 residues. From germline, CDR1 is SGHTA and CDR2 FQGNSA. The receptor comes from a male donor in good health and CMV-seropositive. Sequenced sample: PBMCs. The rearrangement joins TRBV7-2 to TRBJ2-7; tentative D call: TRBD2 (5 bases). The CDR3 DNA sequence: TGTGCCAGCAGCTTAAGGCTTGGTAGTCGGGGAACGGACGAGCAGTACTTC. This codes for CASSLRLGSRGTDEQYF. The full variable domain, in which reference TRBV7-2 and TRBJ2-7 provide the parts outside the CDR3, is GAGVSQSPSNKVTEKGKDVELRCDPISGHTALYWYRQSLGQGLEFLIYFQGNSAPDKSGLPSDRFSAERTGGSVSTLTIQRTQQEDSAVYLCASSLRLGSRGTDEQYFGPGTRLTVT.